The sequence of this TCR beta chain was determined in a study of cytomegalovirus exposure and HLA in healthy donors (dated by TCRdb to about 2017). Background on the whole study: In an earlier analysis of under 750 of the donors, 276 Gb of sequence data and 95 million to 130 million unique TCR beta sequences from about 179 million T cells were reported. High-throughput TCR immunosequencing, statistical association of individual TCRs with disease status, and machine learning were combined to predict cytomegalovirus infection status. Four or five DR-DQ haplotypes were treated as single units for association and clustering because of strong linkage in the cohort. Using immunosequencing, the study profiled T cell repertoires from about 620 subjects and related those repertoires to cytomegalovirus serostatus. HLA typing covered class I and class II loci at four-digit resolution. Among the roughly 380 genotyped donors, approximately 76% belonged to the genetic ancestry cluster associated with self-reported Caucasian donors. To study patterns of TCR occurrence, a later analysis re-analyzed previously published TCR beta repertoires from just over 650 donors and added high-resolution HLA genotyping. In an earlier analysis of roughly 600 of the donors, high-throughput TCR beta sequencing was used to judge whether each TCR beta V gene segment behaved as functional or pseudogenic. Across 300 to 500 genotyped donors of the cohort, an average of about 250,000 unique TCR beta nucleotide sequences per donor were sequenced, and roughly a sixth of those sequences were non-productive. About 300 gigabases of sequencing data and approximately 93 million unique TCR sequences were included in an early release covering roughly 700 HLA-typed donors. Every discovery cohort repertoire had been produced on one sequencing platform. The later analysis used no new phenotypic data to find candidate immune exposures, relying instead on TCR beta sequences and their occurrence across donors. In a later genetic analysis, genome-wide SNP genotypes for about three fifths of the roughly 670 donors were used, and that subset was treated as a discovery cohort. The number of typed donors differed by locus: about 629-640 for A, B, C, DRB1 and DQB1; approximately 520 for DQA1; around 580 for DPA1; and 450 to 480 for DPB1. Along with the roughly 710-subject first cohort, a separate validation cohort of over a hundred different subjects was used. The aim of the study was to test whether cataloging public T cell receptors could identify signatures of past pathogen exposure. Donor age, sex, ethnicity and CMV serostatus were compiled together with the repertoire data.

The cohort comprised some 680 healthy bone marrow donors. Cohort members were all nominally healthy when sampled, although unrecorded immune exposures were likely present. The donor tested CMV seronegative and was one of the 352 seronegative cohort members. A peripheral blood sample was provided by each donor, and peripheral blood mononuclear cells were used for TCR beta sequencing. Genomic DNA extraction from the blood cell samples was performed with the Qiagen DNeasy Blood Extraction Kit. Findings and caveats that apply to the study as a whole: A later analysis found that most CMV-associated TCR beta chains appeared HLA-restricted, with HLA associations seemingly driven largely by CMV exposure. The study listed 164 TCR beta chains as associated with cytomegalovirus. The sequencing pipeline was judged likely to have produced a cluster of highly shared sequence variants as a technical artifact. Sequencing depth was assumed to be roughly uniform across donors in the presence/absence analyses, though that assumption may not hold. Because some donors lacked HLA typing at each locus, the association tests relied only on the typed subset. Because counts were too low, roughly 18 rarely observed V segments, including chromosome 9 orphons, were left out of the earlier analysis of about 500 of the donors. When HLA alleles, especially DR and DQ, strongly co-occurred, attributing TCR associations to individual alleles was difficult. CMV serostatus was the only immune exposure information available for the cohort. Most TCR sequences were seen in very few donors, while some public TCRs were found in many individuals. According to a later analysis, TCR association rates differed among HLA loci, with DRB1 alleles showing the most associated TCRs and HLA-C alleles showing the fewest. In both the original and validation cohorts, the classifier was reported to diagnose cytomegalovirus status with high specificity and sensitivity. This cohort had only TCR beta chains sequenced, and the lack of alpha or paired-chain data limited which features could be detected. A later analysis reported that several top co-occurrence clusters appeared linked to parvovirus B19, influenza, CMV and Epstein-Barr virus. A further reported finding was that TCR beta sequences accurately predicted the HLA-A and HLA-B alleles for most subjects in the first cohort. In a later analysis, HLA-associated TCR beta chains showed more clonal expansion and lower generation probabilities than non-associated chains that were equally common. In a later analysis, some 18,000 TCR beta sequences were associated with specific HLA alleles at a false discovery rate of 0.05. Correlated functional status among segregating V segments might be attributable to linkage disequilibrium, but an unknown experimental factor could not be ruled out. The authors suggested that the approach could potentially be extended to other disease states and immunological phenotypes. A later genetic analysis associated a missense DCLRE1C variant with V-gene and J-gene trimming of TCR beta chains, and an independent cohort replicated the association. Broadly in line with IMGT annotations, most TCR beta V segments showed up in productive rearrangements about 87% or about 30% of the time in an earlier analysis of around 550 of the donors. A later genetic analysis reported fewer N-insertions in productive TCRs among donors in an Asian-associated ancestry cluster than the roughly 670-donor mean. In vitro tests confirmed that three of the cytomegalovirus-associated TCR beta chains recognize cytomegalovirus antigens.

As regards this clone: Its antigen is not yet known. An end of the junction does not agree with germline; a read error may underlie this. Other nucleotide sequences in the sample specify the same CDR3.

The method was the immunoSEQ multiplex PCR assay. A mixture of 60 forward primers for TCR Vbeta segments and 13 reverse primers for TCR Jbeta segments was used in the multiplex PCR. The CDR3 region of rearranged TCR beta genes was amplified from genomic DNA by a multiplex PCR assay. On the Illumina HiSeq System, the amplified TCR beta libraries were sequenced as 87-base-pair reads. In the authors' own workflow: A later analysis tallied 70 million to 100 million unique TCR beta chains across the 600 to 700 repertoires, and around 9.9 million of those chains were shared by two or more donors. Raw reads were error-corrected and collapsed into unique sequences with a nearest-neighbor algorithm that merged closely related sequences to remove PCR and sequencing errors. V, D and J gene segments were assigned by aligning CDR3 sequences to IMGT reference sequences. Each retained sequence needed at least a six-nucleotide match to both a V gene segment and a J gene segment. A rearrangement counted as productive if the CDR3 had no stop codons and remained in frame with V and J, and every other rearrangement counted as non-productive. Following IMGT convention, CDR3 was defined as the stretch from the second conserved V-encoded cysteine up to the conserved J-encoded phenylalanine. The earlier analysis of a few hundred of the donors excluded sequences that lacked an unambiguous match to a single V gene segment. In an earlier analysis of 587 of the donors, a V segment was called functional when productive rearrangements were above 56.7%, and segregating when the standard deviation between donors exceeded 5%. A statistical classification framework was built to diagnose cytomegalovirus status from the catalog of TCR beta chain sequences. In a later analysis, V and J genes were assigned by comparing TCR nucleotide sequences against IMGT/GENE-DB human TR gene sequences. Using the TCRdist pipeline, a later analysis assigned CDR3 sequences along with most-parsimonious VDJ recombination scenarios. In a later analysis, each TCR beta chain was defined by its CDR3 amino acid sequence together with its V-gene family, and reads without a unique V-gene family were excluded. As a way to deal with suspected cross-contamination and a sequencing artifact, a later analysis dropped approximately 590 nucleotide sequences that were highly shared and had low generation probability. For each public chain, a later analysis derived a clonal expansion index from normalized ranks of inferred template counts within each repertoire. A later analysis computed generation probabilities with a VDJ recombination model fitted to out-of-frame rearrangements, and checked the results against IGoR. Hypergeometric tests were used in a later analysis to score TCR-TCR, TCR-HLA and TCR-CMV co-occurrence, with a repertoire-size bias correction applied to the TCR pairs. A later analysis estimated false discovery rates by permuting HLA or CMV assignments 20 times. In a later analysis, co-occurring TCRs were grouped using DBSCAN, with TCRdist sequence similarity added in when clustering inside HLA-allele-positive subsets. Repertoires with fewer than 30,000 or more than 120,000 public chains were left out of co-occurrence clustering, as were about five repertoires with anomalous nucleotide sharing. TCRdb took over this immuneACCESS table, retaining in-frame rearrangements with V and J assigned. Such tables are incomplete; in checked studies, under half of the missing clones stem from an unresolved V gene, and the remainder is unexplained. That table furnishes V, J and clone size, whereas the DNA furnished D and trimming. The sample table shows fewer than 200,000 clones, and 76% are seen once. The ten largest clones represent 0.6% to 0.95% of the sample.

This sequence was found in a female donor in good health and CMV-seronegative. Sequencing used PBMCs.

CDR3 protein: CASSLTTSTDTQYF. The DNA sequence is given as TGTGCCAGCAGCTTAACGACTAGCACGGATACGCAGTATTTT. This sequence uses TRBV11-3 and TRBJ2-3; 7 central nucleotides agree with TRBD2. The CDR3, cysteine through phenylalanine, is 14 amino acids long. Only the CDR3 region is kept as DNA, spanning 42 bases read in frame from base 1. Via the germline V gene, CDR1 is SGHNT and CDR2 YENEEA.